This entry is about one T cell receptor beta chain. V lost 5 bases to trimming and J lost 0 bases; unmatched junction nucleotides: 17. CDR1 is LNHDA, CDR2 SQIVND, per germline (reference sequence). The CDR3 runs 19 residues. Assay: immunoSEQ multiplex PCR; the TCRdb copy retains only in-frame clones and omits some. The sample consists of more than 70,000 clones, 65% to 90% of them appearing once. This entry belongs to a study of blood T cell repertoires in COVID-19. The V and J genes are TRBV19 and TRBJ2-3, with 7 bases fitting TRBD1. The material sequenced was peripheral blood. This sequence originates from a man aged 60-69 years with acute or convalescent COVID-19. The CDR3 coding sequence is TGTGCCAGTAGTGGACGAACACAGGGGCTTTGGATAAGCACAGATACGCAGTATTTT. Encoded protein: CASSGRTQGLWISTDTQYF. Based on the CDR3 plus reference TRBV19 and TRBJ2-3, the full variable domain is DGGITQSPKYLFRKEGQNVTLSCEQNLNHDAMYWYRQDPGQGLRLIYYSQIVNDFQKGDIAEGYSVSREKKESFPLTVTSAQKNPTAFYLCASSGRTQGLWISTDTQYFGPGTRLTVL.